This T cell receptor (beta chain) is from a study of T cells in Graves' hyperthyroidism and ophthalmopathy. At the level of the study: Before treatment of any kind, peripheral blood was taken at initial diagnosis.

The investigators amplified TCR beta CDR3 regions from RNA transcripts. First-round RT-PCR targeting the TCR CDR3 was performed with the HTBI primer set. TCRdb redid the calling of the multiplex PCR reads with MiXCR, one entry per CDR3 protein. Found here are about 380,000 distinct CDR3 sequences, about 13% of them singletons; the top ten hold under 25%. The CDR3 covers 14 residues. Between the trimmed V and J ends, which lost 5 bases and 2 bases, there was a span of 11 bases. CDR1 and CDR2 (germline): MNHNS, SASEGT. The study, taken as a whole, reports: Separation of ophthalmopathy from stable hyperthyroidism was achieved by a 13 V-J model. Blood also carried most thyroid clonotypes expanded above 0.001.

There are many counts of this clonotype. Its antigen remains unidentified. This receptor was identified in a man aged 25 to 45 with Graves' hyperthyroidism that later progressed to Graves' ophthalmopathy. The source material was blood. This chain connects TRBV6-1 to TRBJ2-3; the D call may be TRBD1 or TRBD2 (5 bases each). The CDR3 protein is CASSPGTITDTQYF. CDR3 sequence (DNA): TGTGCCAGCAGTCCCGGGACCATCACAGATACGCAGTATTTT.